The 25 T cell receptor beta chains reported below all come from one sample, sequenced in a study of cytomegalovirus exposure and HLA in healthy donors. Amplification used 60 Vbeta primers and 13 Jbeta primers. TCRdb keeps only in-frame clones here, not all; method: immunoSEQ multiplex PCR. Of roughly 120,000 clones in the sample, around three quarters were seen once. The sample was PBMCs. The receptor set was obtained from a man younger than 40 in good health and CMV-seropositive.

This chain uses TRBV9 with TRBJ1-1; TRBD1 might be the D (5 bases). The CDR3 is 13 amino acids. CDR1 is SGDLS and CDR2 is YYNGEE in the germline V gene. The V end lost 4 bases, the J end lost 3 bases, and 10 bases lay between the germline ends. This CDR3 is CASSRGYDTEAFF. The CDR3 DNA reads TGTGCCAGCAGCCGGGGGTATGACACTGAAGCTTTCTTT. Filled out from reference TRBV9 and TRBJ1-1, the complete variable domain reads DSGVTQTPKHLITATGQRVTLRCSPRSGDLSVYWYQQSLDQGLQFLIQYYNGEERAKGNILERFSAQQFPDLHSELNLSSLELGDSALYFCASSRGYDTEAFFGQGTRLTVV.

CDR3 DNA: TGCGCCAGCAGCCAAGAAGGAGGGGGGGGACTCCCCACTTCACCCCTCCACTTT. As protein: CASSQEGGGGLPTSPLHF. The gene calls are TRBV4-3 and TRBJ1-6; D possibly corresponds to TRBD1 (6 bases). V lost 0 bases, J lost 9 bases, and 21 bases lay in between. This CDR3 comprises 18 residues. Germline CDR1 reads LGHNA; CDR2 reads YSLEER.

V gene TRBV5-1 combines with J gene TRBJ2-2; 14 bases line up with TRBD2. The junction had 8 bases not matched to a gene; V was cut back by 4 bases and J by 0 bases. The CDR3 length is 19 residues. Germline lookup yields CDR1 SGHRS and CDR2 YFSETQ. CDR3 sequence reads: CASSTGGLAGAANTGELFF. CDR3 nucleotides: TGCGCCAGCAGCACAGGGGGACTAGCGGGGGCTGCGAACACCGGGGAGCTGTTTTTT.

There are a few counts of this clone. This sequence joins TRBV30 and TRBJ1-1, with 9 bases identical to TRBD1. The germline V gene encodes CDR1 GTSNPN and CDR2 SVGIG (reference sequence). Trimming took 4 bases from V and 8 from J; bases not matched to a gene: 8. The CDR3 spans 13 residues. The CDR3 DNA reads as TGTGCCTGGACCCGGGACAGGGCGGGGGAAGCTTTCTTT. Its protein is CAWTRDRAGEAFF. The full variable domain, completed using reference TRBV30 and TRBJ1-1, is SQTIHQWPATLVQPVGSPLSLECTVEGTSNPNLYWYRQAAGRGLQLLFYSVGIGQISSEVPQNLSASRPQDRQFILSSKKLLLSDSGFYLCAWTRDRAGEAFFGQGTRLTVV.

DNA of the CDR3: TGTGCCAGCAGCTTGGTACCCGGGGGGGCCAATGAGCAGTTCTTC. It codes for CASSLVPGGANEQFF. This chain connects TRBV5-4 to TRBJ2-1, with 8 positions matching TRBD2. Germline CDR1 is SGHNT and CDR2 is YYREEE (reference sequence). The CDR3 is made up of 15 amino acids. V was pared by 0 bases and J by 6 bases, with 5 bases of the junction left unmatched.

The CDR3: CATGLAGEIAQEQFF. The CDR3 bases are TGTGCCACCGGACTAGCGGGAGAAATTGCCCAAGAGCAGTTCTTC. V and J are TRBV2 and TRBJ2-1; 13 bases are shared with TRBD2. CDR3 length equals 15 residues. Germline-derived CDR1 and CDR2 are SNHLY and FYNNEI. The trim removed 10 bases at V and 10 bases at J, leaving 13 bases unmatched.

This clone has a handful of counts. This chain's CDR3 is CASSSTGGHYGYTF. CDR3 nucleotide sequence: TGTGCCAGCAGCTCGACAGGGGGCCACTATGGCTACACCTTC. V and J are TRBV7-2 and TRBJ1-2; 10 nucleotides agree with TRBD1. The germline V gene encodes CDR1 SGHTA and CDR2 FQGNSA. Trimming took 4 bases from V and 3 from J; bases not matched to a gene: 2. This CDR3 region has 14 residues.

This clone was recorded once. V usage is TRBV5-4 and J usage is TRBJ2-1, with TRBD2 matching 7 bases. This CDR3 has 15 residues. J lost 6 bases, V lost 1 base, and 7 bases had no gene match. In germline, CDR1 is SGHNT, CDR2 YYREEE (reference sequence). The CDR3 DNA reads as TGTGCCAGCAGCTTGTTCAGCGGGAACGGCAATGAGCAGTTCTTC. It translates to CASSLFSGNGNEQFF.

In this sample, this clone turned up once. Compared with germline, one end of the junction differs, possibly owing to a read error. The chain combines TRBV4-1 with TRBJ1-1, with 7 bases fitting TRBD1. Germline CDR1 MGHRA, CDR2 YSYEKL. There are 18 residues in the CDR3. The CDR3 sequence: CANSGSTGLAPRDTEAFF. CDR3 coding DNA: TGCGCCAACAGCGGTTCGACAGGGCTGGCCCCCAGGGACACTGAAGCTTTCTTT.

This chain connects TRBV28 to TRBJ1-1; D gene ambiguous. Germline assignment: CDR1 MDHEN and CDR2 SYDVKM. This CDR3 spans 13 amino acids. Deletions cut 6 bases from V and 5 bases from J, with 13 bases between. CDR3 sequence reads: CASRSRKLTEAFF. CDR3 DNA sequence: TGTGCCAGCAGGTCCAGAAAGTTGACTGAAGCTTTCTTT.

In this sample, this clone turned up once. This chain links TRBV27 with TRBJ2-7; 7 nucleotides agree with TRBD1. From germline, CDR1 is MNHEY and CDR2 SMNVEV (reference sequence). V lost 4 bases to trimming and J lost 5 bases; unmatched junction nucleotides: 8. CDR3 length: 14 amino acids. The CDR3 protein is CASSSLTGRHEQYF. DNA of the CDR3: TGTGCCAGCAGTTCCTTGACAGGGAGACACGAGCAGTACTTC.

The chain carries TRBV7-3 and TRBJ2-2; D gene uncertain. V was cut by 5 bases and J by 5 bases, with 15 bases left in between. CDR1 and CDR2 from the germline V gene are SGHTA and FQGTGA. The CDR3 is 15 residues long. CDR3 sequence: CASSARSGLTGELFF. The DNA of the CDR3 is TGTGCCAGCAGCGCCAGATCCGGGTTAACCGGGGAGCTGTTTTTT.

The chain is built from TRBV14 and TRBJ1-6; no reliable D call. The V end was cut by 4 bases, the J end by 10 bases, with 11 bases between. CDR1 SGHDN and CDR2 FVKESK come from the germline V gene. The CDR3 loop spans 13 amino acids. The CDR3 is CASSPFRGSPLHF. As DNA, the CDR3 is TGTGCCAGCAGCCCTTTTAGAGGATCACCCCTCCACTTT.

The chain joins TRBV9 to TRBJ2-7; TRBD1 might be the D (6 bases). Between the trimmed V and J ends, which lost 4 bases and 6 bases, there was a span of 23 bases. The CDR3 consists of 16 residues. The germline V gene has CDR1 SGDLS and CDR2 YYNGEE. CDR3 in amino acids: CASSLASTGPISEQYF. CDR3 nucleotides: TGTGCCAGCAGCCTAGCTTCGACAGGCCCCATTTCCGAGCAGTACTTC.

This clone was seen only a few times. The rearrangement joins TRBV5-1 to TRBJ2-5, with D hard to call. V was pared by 0 bases and J by 1 base, with 16 bases between. The CDR3 extends over 17 amino acids. The V gene's germline CDR1 is SGHRS and CDR2 YFSETQ. The CDR3 DNA reads TGCGCCAGCAGCTTGGTTTCTAGTGGGTGGAGCCAAGAGACCCAGTACTTC. It yields the protein CASSLVSSGWSQETQYF.

The genes are TRBV9 and TRBJ2-6, with TRBD1 identical over 9 bases. V trimming: 6 bases; J trimming: 0 bases; junction bases outside the gene matches: 7. The germline CDR1 and CDR2 sequences are SGDLS and YYNGEE. The CDR3 contains 17 residues. CDR3 DNA sequence: TGTGCCAGCACCAGACAGGGGGGTACCTCTGGGGCCAACGTCCTGACTTTC. It specifies CASTRQGGTSGANVLTF.

This sequence joins TRBV9 and TRBJ2-1; D is possibly TRBD1 (6 bases). Trimming removed 0 bases at V and 12 bases at J, with 16 bases between. There are 14 residues in the CDR3. Germline V gene lookup returns CDR1 SGDLS and CDR2 YYNGEE. The CDR3 loop reads CASSVEPGVLSQFF. Written as DNA, the CDR3 is TGTGCCAGCAGCGTAGAACCAGGGGTCCTTTCGCAGTTCTTC.

The V and J genes are TRBV6-5 and TRBJ2-7; TRBD1 aligns across 7 bases. The CDR3 length is 13 residues. Losses at the gene ends were 6 bases for V and 7 bases for J; bases not matched to a gene: 9. CDR1 is MNHEY and CDR2 is SVGAGI in the germline V gene. The chain's CDR3 is CASSLTGTLEQYF. Written as DNA, the CDR3 is TGTGCCAGCAGCCTGACAGGGACCCTGGAGCAGTACTTC.

The gene calls are TRBV11-2 and TRBJ1-2; D is unclear. V was trimmed by 1 base and J by 5 bases, leaving 20 bases between them. There are 17 residues in the CDR3. Germline V lookup: CDR1 SGHAT, CDR2 FQNNGV. CDR3 DNA sequence: TGTGCCAGCAGCTTAGTCGCCCGCTTCCGGGGTTCATATGGCTACACCTTC. This codes for CASSLVARFRGSYGYTF.

This rearrangement joins TRBV7-2 to TRBJ2-2; weak D call: TRBD1 (6 bases). The V and J ends lost 0 bases and 6 bases respectively, with 8 bases between them. This CDR3 spans 14 amino acids. Germline V CDR1 and CDR2: SGHTA, FQGNSA. CDR3 sequence (DNA): TGTGCCAGCAGCTTAGCCGCAGGGGCCGGGGAGCTGTTTTTT. Its protein product is CASSLAAGAGELFF.

The CDR3 DNA reads as TGTGCCAGCAGTTTATGGGGGGTTAGCTCCTACGAGCAGTACTTC. It specifies CASSLWGVSSYEQYF. The chain uses TRBV27 and TRBJ2-7, with a tentative D call TRBD2 (6 bases). This CDR3 region has 15 residues. V lost 1 base and J 0 bases, leaving 10 bases between the germline ends. CDR1 and CDR2 (germline): MNHEY, SMNVEV (reference sequence).

As regards this clone: A read error may produce the germline difference seen at one junction end. V is TRBV7-3 and J is TRBJ2-6; the match to TRBD1 covers 10 bases. Germline V gene lookup returns CDR1 SGHTA and CDR2 FQGTGA. This CDR3 region has 17 residues. Written as DNA, the CDR3 is TGTGCCAGCAGCCGACAGGGGGCAATTTCTGGGGCCAACGGCCTGACTTTC. Amino acid sequence: CASSRQGAISGANGLTF. The whole variable domain, filled in from reference TRBV7-3 and TRBJ2-6, reads GAGVSQTPSNKVTEKGKYVELRCDPISGHTALYWYRQSLGQGPEFLIYFQGTGAADDSGLPNDRFFAVRPEGSVSTLKIQRTERGDSAVYLCASSRQGAISGANGLTFGAGSRLTVL.

J is TRBJ2-7 and V is TRBV30; 7 positions match TRBD1. CDR1 is GTSNPN, CDR2 SVGIG, per germline (reference sequence). V shed 4 bases and J 2 bases; nucleotides not matched to a gene: 8. The CDR3 runs to 14 residues. The CDR3 DNA follows: TGTGCCTGGATTGAACCGGGACAGCCCTACGAGCAGTACTTC. Amino acid sequence: CAWIEPGQPYEQYF.

The V gene is TRBV2, the J gene TRBJ1-4; tentatively, D is TRBD1 (5 bases). CDR1 and CDR2 from the germline V gene are SNHLY and FYNNEI. CDR3 length: 14 amino acids. V lost 2 bases to trimming and J lost 8 bases, with 12 bases between them. The CDR3 spells CASSEISGEEKLFF. In DNA, the CDR3 is TGTGCCAGCAGTGAAATTTCGGGGGAGGAAAAACTGTTTTTT.

This chain links TRBV7-2 with TRBJ2-5; D perhaps matches TRBD2 (6 bases). The germline CDR1 and CDR2 sequences are SGHTA and FQGNSA. Trimming shortened V by 3 bases and J by 4 bases, and 15 bases separated the two germline ends. The CDR3 consists of 15 residues. CDR3 in amino acids: CASSFRLVVGETQYF. CDR3 in DNA: TGTGCCAGCAGCTTCAGACTAGTTGTAGGAGAGACCCAGTACTTC. Full variable domain (missing parts from reference TRBV7-2 and TRBJ2-5): GAGVSQSPSNKVTEKGKDVELRCDPISGHTALYWYRQSLGQGLEFLIYFQGNSAPDKSGLPSDRFSAERTGGSVSTLTIQRTQQEDSAVYLCASSFRLVVGETQYFGPGTRLLVL.